Below are 2 T cell receptor beta chains sequenced from a single sample in a study of technical replicates of blood from a few donors. Measured with immunoSEQ multiplex PCR; TCRdb has only the in-frame clones, and not every one. The sample lists approximately 15,000 clones, around 84% occurring once. The sequencing input was PBMCs. The receptor set was obtained from a human donor in good health.

The rearrangement uses TRBV9 and TRBJ2-6, with 7 bases matching TRBD1. Trimming took 3 bases from V and 3 from J; bases not matched to a gene: 3. The CDR3 runs to 15 residues. Germline V gene data show CDR1 as SGDLS and CDR2 as YYNGEE. In DNA form, the CDR3 reads TGTGCCAGCAGCGGACAGGGTAGTGGGGCCAACGTCCTGACTTTC. Protein sequence: CASSGQGSGANVLTF.

The chain employs TRBV6-1 and TRBJ2-1; 10 positions agree with TRBD2. The length of the CDR3 is 17 residues. The trim removed 1 base at V and 2 bases at J, leaving 5 bases unmatched. Looked up from germline, CDR1 is MNHNS and CDR2 is SASEGT. CDR3 in amino acids: CASSEGIAGGTYNEQFF. DNA for the CDR3: TGTGCCAGCAGTGAAGGAATAGCGGGAGGAACCTACAATGAGCAGTTCTTC.